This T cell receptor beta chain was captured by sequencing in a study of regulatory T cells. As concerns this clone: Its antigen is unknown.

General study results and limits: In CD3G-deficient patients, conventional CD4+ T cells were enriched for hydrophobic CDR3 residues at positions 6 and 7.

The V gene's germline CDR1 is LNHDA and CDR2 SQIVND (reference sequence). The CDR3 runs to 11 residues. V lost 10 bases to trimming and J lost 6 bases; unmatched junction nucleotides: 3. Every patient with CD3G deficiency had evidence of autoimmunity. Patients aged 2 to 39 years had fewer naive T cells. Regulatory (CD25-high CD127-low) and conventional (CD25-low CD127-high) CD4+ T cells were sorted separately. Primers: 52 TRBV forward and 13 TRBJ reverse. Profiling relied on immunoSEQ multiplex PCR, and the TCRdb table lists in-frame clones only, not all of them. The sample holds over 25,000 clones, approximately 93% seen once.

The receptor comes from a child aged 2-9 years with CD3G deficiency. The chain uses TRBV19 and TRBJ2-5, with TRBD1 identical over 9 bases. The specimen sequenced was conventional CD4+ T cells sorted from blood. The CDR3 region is CATGQGKTQYF. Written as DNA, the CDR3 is TGTGCCACCGGACAGGGGAAGACCCAGTACTTC.